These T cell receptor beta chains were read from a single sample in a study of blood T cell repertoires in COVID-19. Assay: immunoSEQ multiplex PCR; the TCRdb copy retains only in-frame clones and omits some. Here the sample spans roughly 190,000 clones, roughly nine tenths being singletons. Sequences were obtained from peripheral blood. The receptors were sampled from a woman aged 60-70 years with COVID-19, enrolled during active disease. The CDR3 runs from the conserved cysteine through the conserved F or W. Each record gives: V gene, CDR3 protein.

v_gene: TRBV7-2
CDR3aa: CASSSAGGMKTQYF

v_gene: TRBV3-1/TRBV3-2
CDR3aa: CASSRGGTEAFF

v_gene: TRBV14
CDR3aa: CASSPWTGPNEKLFF

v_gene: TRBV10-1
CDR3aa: CASSESGNPYEQYF

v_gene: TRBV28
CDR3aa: CASRAGSTDTQYF

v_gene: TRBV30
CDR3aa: CAWSREFDEAFF

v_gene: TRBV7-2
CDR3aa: CASSPRRVGEKLFF

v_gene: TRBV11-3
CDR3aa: CASSSGITEAFF

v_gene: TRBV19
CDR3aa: CASGRASSGNTIYF

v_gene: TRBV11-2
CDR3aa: CASSFGRGRETQYF

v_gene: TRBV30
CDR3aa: CAWRRDRSYNEQFF

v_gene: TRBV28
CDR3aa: CASSLGGGSGNTIYF

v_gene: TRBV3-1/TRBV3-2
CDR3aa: CASSQEYLAVNEQFF

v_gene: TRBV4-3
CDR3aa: CASSPRTGGTRGYTF

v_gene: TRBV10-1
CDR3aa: CASMRSLNTEAFF

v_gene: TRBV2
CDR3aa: CARDRDSYNEQFF

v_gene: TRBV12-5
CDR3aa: CASGAGRGHTDTQYF

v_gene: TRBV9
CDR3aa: CASSPGGRREQQFF

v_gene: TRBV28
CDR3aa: CASSDRHQGEPQHF

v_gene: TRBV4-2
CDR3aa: CASSPRDRERNEQFF

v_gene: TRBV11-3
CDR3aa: CASSPRLTGGRGELFF

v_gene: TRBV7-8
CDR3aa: CASSLGGVEVPQHF

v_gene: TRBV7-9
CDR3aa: CASSFRTGSSSPLHF

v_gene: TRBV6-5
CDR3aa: CASSRRVSGNTIYF